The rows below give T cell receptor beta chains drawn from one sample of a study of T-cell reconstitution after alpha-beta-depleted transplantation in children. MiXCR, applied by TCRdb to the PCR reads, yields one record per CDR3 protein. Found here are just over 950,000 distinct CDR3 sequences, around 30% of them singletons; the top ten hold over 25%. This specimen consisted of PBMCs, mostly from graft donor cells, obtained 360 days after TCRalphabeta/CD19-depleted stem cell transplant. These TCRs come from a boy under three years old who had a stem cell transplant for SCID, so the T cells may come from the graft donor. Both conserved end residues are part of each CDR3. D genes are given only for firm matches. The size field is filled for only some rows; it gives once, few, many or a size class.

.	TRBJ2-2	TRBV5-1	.	CASSLDTATGELFF	TGCGCCAGCAGCTTGGATACGGCCACCGGGGAGCTGTTTTTT
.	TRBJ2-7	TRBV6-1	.	CASRRAWEQYF	TGTGCCAGCCGACGTGCCTGGGAGCAGTACTTC
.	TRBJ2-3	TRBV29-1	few	CSVEPRLDTQYF	TGCAGCGTTGAACCCCGGTTAGATACGCAGTATTTT
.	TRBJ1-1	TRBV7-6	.	CASSSTGTGNTEAFF	TGTGCCAGCAGCTCGACCGGGACGGGGAACACTGAAGCTTTCTTT
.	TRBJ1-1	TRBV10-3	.	CAISFSWDTEAFF	TGTGCCATCAGCTTTTCCTGGGACACTGAAGCTTTCTTT
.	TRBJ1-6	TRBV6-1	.	CASKRDTVNSPLHF	TGTGCCAGCAAAAGGGACACGGTAAATTCACCCCTCCACTTT
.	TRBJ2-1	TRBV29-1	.	CSVGGFPNEQFF	TGCAGCGTTGGGGGTTTCCCAAATGAGCAGTTCTTC
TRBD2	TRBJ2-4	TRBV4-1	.	CASSPGTSGGLAKNIQYF	TGCGCCAGCAGCCCCGGGACTAGCGGGGGGCTTGCCAAAAACATTCAGTACTTC
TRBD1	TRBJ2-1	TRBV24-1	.	CATSDRDRNSYNEQFF	TGTGCCACCAGTGACAGGGACAGGAACTCCTACAATGAGCAGTTCTTC
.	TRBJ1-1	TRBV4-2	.	CASSQERRQKLEAFF	TGTGCCAGCAGCCAAGAGAGACGACAGAAGCTTGAAGCTTTCTTT
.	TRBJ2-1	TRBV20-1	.	CSARGQGMSYNEQFF	TGCAGCGCTAGAGGCCAAGGGATGTCCTACAATGAGCAGTTCTTC
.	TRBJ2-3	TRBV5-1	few	CASSLPGPGGADTQYF	TGCGCCAGCAGCTTGCCTGGCCCGGGGGGCGCAGATACGCAGTATTTT
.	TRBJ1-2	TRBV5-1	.	CASSPTGEAYGYTF	TGCGCCAGCAGCCCCACGGGCGAGGCCTATGGCTACACCTTC
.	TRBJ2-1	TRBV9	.	CASSPRGDRFYNEQFF	TGTGCCAGCAGCCCACGGGGGGACAGATTCTACAATGAGCAGTTCTTC
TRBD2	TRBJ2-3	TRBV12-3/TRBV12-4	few	CASSPIQLAGVSDTQYF	TGTGCCAGCAGTCCTATACAGCTAGCGGGGGTGTCAGATACGCAGTATTTT
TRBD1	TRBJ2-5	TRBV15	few	CATTGTGGRETQYF	TGTGCCACCACCGGGACAGGGGGAAGGGAGACCCAGTACTTC
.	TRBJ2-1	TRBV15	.	CATRVSYNEQFF	TGTGCCACCAGGGTGTCCTACAATGAGCAGTTCTTC
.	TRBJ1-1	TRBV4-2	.	CASSQDRLEAFF	TGTGCCAGCAGCCAAGACCGCCTTGAAGCTTTCTTT
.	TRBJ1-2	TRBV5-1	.	CASSLVQDGLDGYTF	TGCGCCAGCAGCTTGGTCCAGGATGGCCTGGATGGCTACACCTTC
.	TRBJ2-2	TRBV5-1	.	CASSRVPNTGELFF	TGCGCCAGCAGCCGGGTCCCAAACACCGGGGAGCTGTTTTTT
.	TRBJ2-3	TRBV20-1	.	CSARARVRDTQYF	TGCAGTGCTAGGGCAAGGGTGCGGGATACGCAGTATTTT
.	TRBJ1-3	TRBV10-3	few	CAISATPSRRDTIYF	TGTGCCATCAGTGCCACCCCTTCAAGACGGGACACCATATATTTT
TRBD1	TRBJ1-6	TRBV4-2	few	CASSQLTGLESPLHF	TGTGCCAGCAGCCAGTTGACAGGGTTGGAATCACCCCTCCACTTT
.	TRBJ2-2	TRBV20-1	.	CSARDGRYTGELFF	TGCAGTGCTAGAGATGGGAGATACACCGGGGAGCTGTTTTTT
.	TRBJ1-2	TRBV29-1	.	CSVEWGYGYTF	TGCAGCGTTGAGTGGGGCTATGGCTACACCTTC
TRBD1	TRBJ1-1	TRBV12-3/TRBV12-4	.	CASSFSGRGPAEAFF	TGTGCCAGCAGTTTTAGCGGCAGGGGGCCGGCTGAAGCTTTCTTT
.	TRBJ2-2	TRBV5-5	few	CASSLTGLYTGELFF	TGTGCCAGCAGCTTGACAGGCCTCTACACCGGGGAGCTGTTTTTT
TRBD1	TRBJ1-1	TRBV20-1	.	CSARAIRGGTGLEVNTEAFF	TGCAGTGCTAGAGCCATCCGTGGCGGGACAGGACTAGAGGTGAACACTGAAGCTTTCTTT
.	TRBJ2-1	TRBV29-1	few	CSVEGAGANEQFF	TGCAGCGTTGAAGGGGCAGGGGCGAATGAGCAGTTCTTC
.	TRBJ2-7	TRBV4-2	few	CASSQDASSYEQYF	TGTGCCAGCAGCCAAGATGCTAGTTCCTACGAGCAGTACTTC
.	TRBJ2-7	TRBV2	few	CASTDGYIYEQYF	TGTGCCAGCACTGACGGCTATATTTACGAGCAGTACTTC
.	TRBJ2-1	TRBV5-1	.	CASSGQGRNNEQFF	TGCGCCAGCTCCGGGCAGGGGAGAAACAATGAGCAGTTCTTC
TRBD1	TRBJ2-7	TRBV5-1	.	CASSLDSQGAGYEQYF	TGCGCCAGCAGCTTGGACTCCCAGGGGGCAGGGTACGAGCAGTACTTC
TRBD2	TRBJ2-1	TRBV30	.	CAWNSPRGGAPLNEQFF	TGTGCCTGGAACTCTCCGCGCGGGGGGGCTCCCCTAAATGAGCAGTTCTTC
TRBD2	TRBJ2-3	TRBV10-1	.	CASSDTAGGHRDTQYF	TGCGCCAGCAGTGACACCGCGGGGGGCCATAGAGATACGCAGTATTTT
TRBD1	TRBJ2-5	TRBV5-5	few	CASSLRGTGKGSQETQYF	TGTGCCAGCAGCTTGAGGGGGACAGGGAAGGGATCCCAAGAGACCCAGTACTTC
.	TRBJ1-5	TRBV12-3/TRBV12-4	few	CASSPGPRGNQPQHF	TGTGCCAGCAGCCCGGGGCCGCGGGGCAATCAGCCCCAGCATTTT
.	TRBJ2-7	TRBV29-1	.	CSVEDGGGTYEQYF	TGCAGCGTTGAAGATGGAGGCGGAACCTACGAGCAGTACTTC
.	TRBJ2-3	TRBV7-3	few	CASSLMGLAIDTQYF	TGTGCCAGCAGCTTAATGGGGCTAGCAATCGATACGCAGTATTTT